This TCR beta chain was sequenced for a study of blood T cell repertoires in COVID-19. TCRdb keeps only in-frame clones here, not all; method: immunoSEQ multiplex PCR. The sample carries some 230,000 clones, around 86% recorded once. This CDR3 comprises 13 residues. Trimming removed 4 bases from V and 3 bases from J, with 13 bases in between. Germline CDR1 is GTSNPN and CDR2 is SVGIG (reference sequence). This clone was seen more than once but under ten times. The receptor was derived from a woman aged 80 or older with COVID-19, enrolled during active disease. This chain connects TRBV30 to TRBJ2-7; D might be TRBD1 (6 bases). Sequencing was done on a sample of peripheral blood. CDR3 loop: CAWIGGRGYEQYF. CDR3 nucleotides: TGTGCCTGGATCGGAGGCAGGGGCTACGAGCAGTACTTC.